The table lists the clone carrying this TCR beta chain with a few counts. The data stem from a study of shared clonotypes between healthy human individuals. Losses at the gene ends were 0 bases for V and 4 bases for J; bases not matched to a gene: 8. The germline V gene encodes CDR1 MGHRA and CDR2 YSYEKL. The CDR3 has 17 residues. Data came from immunoSEQ multiplex PCR; TCRdb stores just in-frame clones and leaves some out. The profile covers around 700,000 clones, with approximately 73% appearing a single time and 1.5% to 2% taken by the ten largest. This TCR was recovered from a woman aged 30 to 39 in good health. V usage is TRBV4-1 and J usage is TRBJ2-1; 8 bases are a match to TRBD2. Sequencing input: memory CD4+ T cells sorted from blood. Subset defined: CD45RA-negative fraction. The CDR3 spells CASSQEKETSAYNEQFF. For the CDR3, the DNA is TGCGCCAGCAGCCAAGAAAAGGAGACTAGCGCGTACAATGAGCAGTTCTTC.